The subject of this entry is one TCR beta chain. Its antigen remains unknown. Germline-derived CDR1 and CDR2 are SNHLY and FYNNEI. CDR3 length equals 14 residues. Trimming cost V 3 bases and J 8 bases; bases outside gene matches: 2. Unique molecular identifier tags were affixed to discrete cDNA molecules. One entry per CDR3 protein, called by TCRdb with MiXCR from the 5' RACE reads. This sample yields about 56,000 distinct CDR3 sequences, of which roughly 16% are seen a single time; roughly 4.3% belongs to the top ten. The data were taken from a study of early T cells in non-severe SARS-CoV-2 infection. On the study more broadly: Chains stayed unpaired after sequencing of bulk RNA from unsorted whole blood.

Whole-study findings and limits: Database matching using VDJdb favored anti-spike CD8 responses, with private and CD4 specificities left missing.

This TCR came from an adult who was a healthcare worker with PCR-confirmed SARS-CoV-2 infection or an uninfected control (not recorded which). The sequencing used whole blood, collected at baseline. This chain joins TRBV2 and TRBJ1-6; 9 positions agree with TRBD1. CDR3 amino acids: CASSEGQGDSPLHF. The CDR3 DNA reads TGTGCCAGCAGTGAGGGACAGGGTGATTCACCCCTCCACTTT.